This T cell receptor beta chain is from a study of T cell responses to AZD1222 COVID-19 vaccine. General observations from the study: Researchers took repertoire samples only after the peak T cell response had come. Seropositive at baseline were only a handful of AZD1222 recipients. Mostly white British, mostly female donors; authors suggested clonal diversity may be underestimated.

Germline CDR1 SQVTM, CDR2 ANQGSEA. This CDR3 has 14 residues. V trimming: 4 bases; J trimming: 9 bases; junction bases outside the gene matches: 11. As to this clone: Its antigen is not known.

Timing groups of about 4 and about 12 weeks for second doses were pooled. TCRdb's copy holds only in-frame clones and misses some; the assay was immunoSEQ multiplex PCR. In the table there are 120,000 or so clones, roughly 92% of which are singletons. This chain connects TRBV29-1 to TRBJ2-1; 8 nucleotides match TRBD1. The sequence came from an adult who received the AZD1222 COVID-19 vaccine. Sequenced here: peripheral blood, sampled 28 days after the second AZD1222 dose. CDR3 coding DNA: TGCAGCGTTGTACCCGTGACAGGGGTGGCTGAGCAGTTCTTC. Its protein is CSVVPVTGVAEQFF.